Shown below are 31 T cell receptor beta chains from a single sample sequenced in a study of patients and donors after allogeneic stem cell transplantation. Using its own MiXCR run on the RT-PCR reads, TCRdb lists one record per CDR3 protein. The sample includes tens of thousands of distinct CDR3 sequences, 30% to 40% seen only once; the top ten take just over 75%. Sequencing was performed on blood, either unsorted or a sorted T cell fraction (not recorded which). These receptors all come from a human donor who was either an allogeneic HSCT recipient or a stem cell or donor lymphocyte infusion donor (not recorded which). It is not recorded whose cells these are; they may come from a transplant donor.

The chain joins TRBV7-2 to TRBJ1-6, with D hard to call. The germline CDR1 and CDR2 sequences are SGHTA and FQGNSA. With 3 bases removed from V and 8 bases from J, the gap between germline ends came to 8 bases. The CDR3 contains 13 residues. CDR3 region: CASSFFRDSPLHF. The CDR3 DNA sequence: TGTGCCAGCAGCTTCTTTAGAGATTCACCCCTCCACTTT.

This clonotype has a handful of counts. V is TRBV7-8 and J is TRBJ1-5; D gene unclear. The CDR3 contains 15 residues. Looked up from germline, CDR1 is SGHVS and CDR2 is FQNEAQ. V was pared by 5 bases and J by 4 bases, with 15 bases between. CDR3 nucleotides: TGTGCCAGCAGCCACCTCCGGATCCGTAATCAGCCCCAGCATTTT. It codes for CASSHLRIRNQPQHF.

This clonotype came up a few times. The rearrangement joins TRBV5-1 to TRBJ2-2, with D unresolved. This CDR3 spans 12 amino acids. The V gene's germline CDR1 is SGHRS and CDR2 YFSETQ. The V gene lost 0 bases and the J gene lost 6 bases, with 3 bases spanning the gap. In DNA form, the CDR3 reads TGCGCCAGCAGCTTGGTAGCCGGGGAGCTGTTTTTT. Protein product: CASSLVAGELFF.

The V call is TRBV15, the J call TRBJ1-3, with D uncertain. CDR3 length equals 16 residues. Germline-derived CDR1 and CDR2 are LNHNV and YYDKDF (reference sequence). V dropped 0 bases and J dropped 2 bases, with 11 bases sitting between them. The CDR3, as DNA: TGTGCCACCAGCAGAGATTCGGGGATCACTGGAAACACCATATATTTT. Translating gives CATSRDSGITGNTIYF. The full variable domain, its missing parts supplied by reference TRBV15 and TRBJ1-3, is DAMVIQNPRYQVTQFGKPVTLSCSQTLNHNVMYWYQQKSSQAPKLLFHYYDKDFNNEADTPDNFQSRRPNTSFCFLDIRSPGLGDTAMYLCATSRDSGITGNTIYFGEGSWLTVV.

The chain joins TRBV6-2 or TRBV6-3 to TRBJ1-2; 7 nucleotides line up with TRBD1. After removal of 6 bases from V and 8 bases from J, the junction contained 9 bases not matched to a gene. CDR3 length: 13 amino acids. The germline CDR1 and CDR2 sequences are MNHEY and SVGEGT. CDR3 in DNA: TGTGCCAGCAGCGGAACAGGGGCCAAGGGCTACACCTTC. Protein: CASSGTGAKGYTF.

J is TRBJ1-5 and V is TRBV5-1, with no clear D. Trimming cost V 4 bases and J 0 bases, with 8 bases left between them. Germline CDR1 reads SGHRS; CDR2 reads YFSETQ. The CDR3 is 14 amino acids. Written as DNA, the CDR3 is TGCGCCAGCAGCCCAGGAGATAGCAATCAGCCCCAGCATTTT. Its protein product is CASSPGDSNQPQHF.

This clonotype occurred a few times. The V and J genes are TRBV6-2 or TRBV6-3 and TRBJ2-7; D call uncertain. Germline V gives CDR1 MNHEY, CDR2 SVGEGT. The CDR3 contains 13 residues. Trimming stripped 4 bases from V and 1 base from J, with 8 bases between. The CDR3 is CASSSQRSYEQYV. In DNA, the CDR3 is TGTGCCAGCAGTTCACAGAGATCCTACGAGCAGTACGTC.

This clonotype was picked up a small number of times. The chain recombines TRBV4-2 with TRBJ1-2; 9 bases agree with TRBD1. CDR1 and CDR2 (germline): LGHNA, YNFKEQ. V shed 1 base and J 5 bases; nucleotides not matched to a gene: 2. The CDR3 covers 14 residues. The CDR3 DNA reads TGTGCCAGCAGCCAAGTACAGGGGGCGTATGGCTACACCTTC. Protein: CASSQVQGAYGYTF.

Here the CDR3 DNA reads TGCGCCAGCAGCCCCTTTCAGGGGACCGCCTCGGATACGCAGTATTTT. Translation: CASSPFQGTASDTQYF. V is TRBV5-1 and J is TRBJ2-3; TRBD1 is a possible D gene (6 bases). In germline, CDR1 is SGHRS, CDR2 YFSETQ. The CDR3 is 16 amino acids. The V and J ends lost 4 bases and 6 bases respectively, with 21 bases between them. Based on the CDR3 plus reference TRBV5-1 and TRBJ2-3, the full variable domain is KAGVTQTPRYLIKTRGQQVTLSCSPISGHRSVSWYQQTPGQGLQFLFEYFSETQRNKGNFPGRFSGRQFSNSRSEMNVSTLELGDSALYLCASSPFQGTASDTQYFGPGTRLTVL.

This clonotype was seen only a few times. The rearrangement joins TRBV20-1 to TRBJ2-7; D gene ambiguous. Germline loops: CDR1 DFQATT, CDR2 SNEGSKA (reference sequence). The ends were cut back, 2 bases at V and 3 bases at J, with 11 bases in the middle. This CDR3 has 13 amino acids. CDR3 residues: CSARRPDLYEQYF. The CDR3 nucleotides read TGCAGTGCTAGAAGGCCGGATCTCTACGAGCAGTACTTC.

This clonotype has only a few counts. The chain recombines TRBV12-3 or TRBV12-4 with TRBJ1-1, with D unresolved. Trimming shortened V by 8 bases and J by 3 bases, and 16 bases separated the two germline ends. This CDR3 spans 14 amino acids. CDR3 sequence: CASQRGRLDTEAFF. The CDR3 DNA reads as TGTGCCAGCCAAAGAGGACGTCTAGACACTGAAGCTTTCTTT.

Only a few counts were recorded for this clonotype. The CDR3 loop is CASSSGQGKNQPQHF. The CDR3 nucleotides read TGTGCCAGCAGTTCTGGACAGGGCAAAAATCAGCCCCAGCATTTT. J is TRBJ1-5 and V is TRBV12-3 or TRBV12-4; 8 bases are a match to TRBD1. The CDR3 extends over 15 amino acids. V was pared by 4 bases and J by 4 bases, with 6 bases of the junction left unmatched.

This clonotype has just one count. This rearrangement joins TRBV7-6 to TRBJ2-5; D is unresolved. The CDR3 extends over 14 amino acids. Germline loops: CDR1 SGHVS, CDR2 FNYEAQ. Between the trimmed V and J ends, which lost 1 base and 0 bases, there was a span of 6 bases. The CDR3 spells CASSLGSHQETQYF. The CDR3 DNA reads TGTGCCAGCAGCTTAGGGAGCCACCAAGAGACCCAGTACTTC.

This sequence joins TRBV7-9 and TRBJ1-2; 12 positions match TRBD1. With 5 bases clipped from V and 7 bases from J, the junction kept 14 bases outside the gene matches. The germline V gene has CDR1 SEHNR and CDR2 FQNEAQ (reference sequence). This CDR3 has 17 residues. The CDR3 DNA follows: TGTGCCAGCAGCCGCCGGGACAGGGGGCACGGAGGTGGTGGCTACACCTTC. Translating it yields CASSRRDRGHGGGGYTF.

This rearrangement joins TRBV10-3 to TRBJ2-3; D is unclear. Per germline, CDR1 ENHRY and CDR2 SYGVKD. Trimming shortened V by 0 bases and J by 2 bases, and 12 bases separated the two germline ends. The CDR3 has 16 residues. The CDR3 here is CAISESLLQSTDTQYF. The CDR3 DNA is TGTGCCATCAGTGAGTCCCTCTTACAATCCACAGATACGCAGTATTTT.

The chain employs TRBV7-7 and TRBJ1-1; D call uncertain. With 5 bases removed from V and 1 base from J, the gap between germline ends came to 8 bases. The CDR3 length is 13 residues. Germline lookup yields CDR1 SSHAT and CDR2 FNYEAQ (reference sequence). The CDR3 DNA reads TGTGCCAGCAGCCTACAGCAGAACACTGAAGCTTTCTTT. This gives the protein CASSLQQNTEAFF.

The V call is TRBV24-1, the J call TRBJ1-1; tentative D call: TRBD1 (5 bases). The germline gives CDR1 KGHDR, CDR2 SFDVKD. V lost 11 bases, J lost 1 base, and 13 bases lay in between. CDR3 length equals 13 residues. CDR3 in amino acids: CANRWGENTEAFF. CDR3 DNA sequence: TGTGCCAACAGATGGGGGGAGAACACTGAAGCTTTCTTT.

This clonotype was seen more than once but under ten times. V usage is TRBV20-1 and J usage is TRBJ1-6, with D possibly matching TRBD1 (5 bases). This CDR3 has 15 residues. CDR1 and CDR2 from the germline V gene are DFQATT and SNEGSKA (reference sequence). V lost 1 base to trimming and J lost 7 bases, with 14 bases between them. In DNA, the CDR3 is TGCAGTGCTAGAGTCACCGGGGCACTCAATTCACCCCTCCACTTT. It specifies CSARVTGALNSPLHF.

The gene calls are TRBV20-1 and TRBJ1-1; weak D call: TRBD1 (5 bases). Germline V gene data show CDR1 as DFQATT and CDR2 as SNEGSKA (reference sequence). The V end lost 3 bases, the J end lost 2 bases, and 10 bases lay between the germline ends. The CDR3 spans 13 residues. The CDR3: CSASWGANTEAFF. DNA for the CDR3: TGCAGTGCTAGCTGGGGCGCTAACACTGAAGCTTTCTTT.

This chain links TRBV10-3 with TRBJ1-1, with D perhaps matching TRBD1 (6 bases). The CDR3 spans 13 residues. Trimming pared 11 bases from V and 4 bases from J, leaving 17 bases between. Per the germline V gene, CDR1 is ENHRY and CDR2 is SYGVKD. CDR3 nucleotides: TGTGCCTCAACAGGGCTTGTGGGCACTGAAGCTTTCTTT. Its translation: CASTGLVGTEAFF.

The V and J genes are TRBV15 and TRBJ1-6; TRBD1 matches 8 bases. The germline V gene has CDR1 LNHNV and CDR2 YYDKDF (reference sequence). After removal of 4 bases from V and 3 bases from J, the junction contained 8 bases not matched to a gene. This CDR3 spans 17 amino acids. The CDR3 DNA sequence: TGTGCCACCAGCATCGGGGGACAGGCCCTCTATAATTCACCCCTCCACTTT. Its translation is CATSIGGQALYNSPLHF.

The rearrangement joins TRBV5-6 to TRBJ2-1, with 10 bases lining up with TRBD1. CDR1 and CDR2 (germline): SGHDT, YYEEEE. With V trimmed by 4 bases and J by 8 bases, 6 bases remained unmatched. The CDR3 covers 14 residues. This CDR3 is CASSIGTGVDEQFF. The DNA of the CDR3 is TGTGCCAGCAGCATCGGGACAGGGGTGGATGAGCAGTTCTTC.

The chain couples TRBV20-1 to TRBJ2-7; 10 positions match TRBD2. Germline-derived CDR1 and CDR2 are DFQATT and SNEGSKA (reference sequence). This CDR3 has 14 amino acids. J was trimmed by 4 bases and V by 3 bases; bases with no gene match: 6. CDR3 DNA: TGCAGTGCTAGTCCTAGCGGGGGTGGGTACGAGCAGTACGTC. Translating it yields CSASPSGGGYEQYV.

On this clonotype: Given a much more abundant clone one base away, this may be a read error. The CDR3 nucleotides read TGTGCCAGCAACTCGGCTGGAAACACCATATATTTT. Amino acids: CASNSAGNTIYF. The V and J genes are TRBV11-2 and TRBJ1-3; D unresolved. This CDR3 has 12 residues. The ends were cut back, 7 bases at V and 2 bases at J, with 6 bases in the middle. Germline values: CDR1 SGHAT, CDR2 FQNNGV.

V gene TRBV28 combines with J gene TRBJ2-7, with 7 bases aligning to TRBD2. Trimming cost V 6 bases and J 3 bases; bases outside gene matches: 8. The germline V gene has CDR1 MDHEN and CDR2 SYDVKM. The CDR3 totals 14 residues. DNA for the CDR3: TGTGCCAGCAGCACTCCCGGACTAGGCTACGAGCAGTACTTC. Encoded protein: CASSTPGLGYEQYF.

This sequence joins TRBV11-2 and TRBJ1-4; D is ambiguous. Per the germline V gene, CDR1 is SGHAT and CDR2 is FQNNGV. V was clipped by 1 base and J by 6 bases, with 12 bases between them. The CDR3 sequence is 15 residues long. The CDR3 here is CASSLAALPDEKLFF. DNA of the CDR3: TGTGCCAGCAGCTTAGCGGCGCTACCGGATGAAAAACTGTTTTTT.

A remark on this clonotype: The junction departs from germline at one end; a sequencing error may be responsible. J is TRBJ2-5 and V is TRBV7-2, with D possibly called TRBD1 or TRBD2 (6 bases each). Germline assignment: CDR1 SGHTA and CDR2 FQGNSA. The CDR3 has 15 residues. The CDR3 DNA is TGTGCCAGCAGCTTAGACGGGGGACAACTCCCGATCCAGGACTTC. Amino acid sequence: CASSLDGGQLPIQDF.

J is TRBJ1-1 and V is TRBV9; D might be TRBD1 (5 bases). CDR1 is SGDLS, CDR2 YYNGEE, per germline. V was trimmed by 0 bases and J by 7 bases, leaving 16 bases between them. The CDR3 totals 15 residues. CDR3 sequence: CASSVGLSGPFEAFF. The CDR3 bases are TGTGCCAGCAGCGTAGGTCTCTCGGGACCTTTTGAAGCTTTCTTT.

The chain employs TRBV5-1 and TRBJ1-1; TRBD1 might be the D (6 bases). The CDR3 runs to 14 residues. V shed 0 bases and J shed 7 bases, with 13 bases lying between them. The germline V gene has CDR1 SGHRS and CDR2 YFSETQ. The CDR3 DNA is TGCGCCAGCAGCTTGGGACAGGAAGGAGGTGAAGCTTTCTTT. As protein: CASSLGQEGGEAFF.

V and J are TRBV20-1 and TRBJ1-1, with 9 bases matching TRBD1. J was trimmed by 5 bases and V by 4 bases; bases with no gene match: 17. The CDR3 has 17 residues. Germline V lookup: CDR1 DFQATT, CDR2 SNEGSKA (reference sequence). CDR3 protein: CSANREGYRGRRTEAFF. CDR3 in DNA: TGCAGTGCTAATCGTGAGGGCTACAGGGGGCGGAGGACTGAAGCTTTCTTT.

This clonotype was observed a few times. This chain connects TRBV5-1 to TRBJ1-1, with TRBD1 identical over 7 bases. The V segment lost 0 bases and the J segment 0 bases; nucleotides outside the gene matches: 8. Germline lookup yields CDR1 SGHRS and CDR2 YFSETQ. This CDR3 is 17 amino acids long. CDR3 region: CASSLARGQLMNTEAFF. The DNA of the CDR3 is TGCGCCAGCAGCTTGGCCCGGGGACAGCTTATGAACACTGAAGCTTTCTTT.